This passage covers 8 T cell receptor beta chains from one sample sequenced in a study of cytomegalovirus exposure and HLA in healthy donors (dated by TCRdb to about 2017). Libraries were built with the immunoSEQ multiplex PCR assay. TCRdb took this table from immuneACCESS and kept in-frame rearrangements with V and J called. Such tables lack part of the clones; where checked against another copy, unresolved V genes explain under half of the gap, and the rest is unexplained. The sample table holds more than 120,000 clones, of which more than 75% were seen once. Jointly, the top ten make up less than 9% of the sample. The specimen was PBMCs. Every receptor here comes from a man aged 18 to 30 in good health and CMV-seropositive.

J is TRBJ2-1 and V is TRBV18, with no clear D. The germline V and J ends were trimmed by 2 bases and 4 bases, with 9 bases remaining between them. This CDR3 region has 14 residues. Germline V gene sequence: CDR1 KGHSH, CDR2 LQKENI. The CDR3 reads CASSPSTDYNEQFF. In nucleotides, the CDR3 is TGTGCCAGCTCACCATCTACAGATTACAATGAGCAGTTCTTC.

The chain has TRBV18 and TRBJ2-7, with TRBD2 matching 8 bases. Germline assignment: CDR1 KGHSH and CDR2 LQKENI. The CDR3 totals 13 residues. After removal of 2 bases from V and 6 bases from J, the junction contained 3 bases not matched to a gene. CDR3 region: CASSPWTSSEQYF. CDR3 sequence (DNA): TGTGCCAGCTCACCATGGACTAGCAGCGAGCAGTACTTC.

This clone was counted only a few times. V gene TRBV9 combines with J gene TRBJ1-5; D remains ambiguous. This CDR3 is built from 13 residues. CDR1 is SGDLS and CDR2 is YYNGEE in the germline V gene. The V end was cut by 0 bases, the J end by 5 bases, with 6 bases between. The CDR3 DNA sequence: TGTGCCAGCAGCGTAGATCCGGATCAGCCCCAGCATTTT. Its translation: CASSVDPDQPQHF. The full variable domain, with the rest looked up from reference TRBV9 and TRBJ1-5, is DSGVTQTPKHLITATGQRVTLRCSPRSGDLSVYWYQQSLDQGLQFLIQYYNGEERAKGNILERFSAQQFPDLHSELNLSSLELGDSALYFCASSVDPDQPQHFGDGTRLSIL.

J is TRBJ1-1 and V is TRBV27; possibly TRBD1 for D (5 bases). With 8 bases removed from V and 0 bases from J, the gap between germline ends came to 16 bases. The CDR3 consists of 15 residues. Germline-derived CDR1 and CDR2 are MNHEY and SMNVEV (reference sequence). The CDR3 reads CASAQILGLNTEAFF. CDR3 DNA: TGTGCCAGCGCCCAGATTTTGGGGCTGAACACTGAAGCTTTCTTT.

V gene TRBV7-9 combines with J gene TRBJ1-4, with 7 bases aligning to TRBD1. Germline V gives CDR1 SEHNR, CDR2 FQNEAQ (reference sequence). The CDR3 consists of 13 residues. V lost 5 bases, J lost 8 bases, and 5 bases stayed unmatched. The CDR3 nucleotides read TGTGCCAGCAGCAGGGGGCAGGGGGAAAAACTGTTTTTT. The encoded protein is CASSRGQGEKLFF.

The rearrangement uses TRBV6-5 and TRBJ2-1; the match to TRBD2 covers 7 bases. V trimming: 5 bases; J trimming: 8 bases; junction bases outside the gene matches: 9. This CDR3 is built from 14 residues. Looked up from germline, CDR1 is MNHEY and CDR2 is SVGAGI. Here the CDR3 reads CASSQRLGRDEQFF. The CDR3 nucleotides are TGTGCCAGCAGTCAAAGGCTAGGGAGGGATGAGCAGTTCTTC.

A few counts support this clone. The chain employs TRBV7-3 and TRBJ2-1; 15 positions match TRBD2. J gave up 9 bases and V 2 bases, and 5 bases lay outside the gene matches. Germline V gene lookup returns CDR1 SGHTA and CDR2 FQGTGA. This CDR3 is built from 16 residues. The CDR3 DNA reads TGTGCCAGCAGCTTAGGACTAGCGGGAGGGTCTGGTGAGCAGTTCTTC. Protein product: CASSLGLAGGSGEQFF.

The chain joins TRBV6-4 to TRBJ2-3; the match to TRBD1 covers 7 bases. Trimming at V came to 4 bases and at J to 2 bases, leaving 3 bases not matched to a gene. CDR3 length: 14 amino acids. In germline, CDR1 is MRHNA, CDR2 SNTAGT. DNA of the CDR3: TGTGCCAGCAGTGTGGGACAGAACACAGATACGCAGTATTTT. It yields the protein CASSVGQNTDTQYF.